This passage covers 23 T cell receptor beta chains from one sample sequenced in a study of early T cells in non-severe SARS-CoV-2 infection. TCRdb passed the 5' RACE reads through MiXCR, listing each CDR3 protein once. This sample has roughly 60,000 distinct CDR3 sequences, with approximately 10% found just once. This sample comprised whole blood, obtained at baseline. These receptors came from an adult who was a healthcare worker with PCR-confirmed SARS-CoV-2 infection or an uninfected control (not recorded which).

In this sample, this clonotype turned up many times. CDR3: CASSETSRTSYNEQFF. Here the CDR3 DNA reads TGTGCCAGCAGTGAAACCTCTAGGACCTCCTACAATGAGCAGTTCTTC. V gene TRBV6-4 combines with J gene TRBJ2-1; D ambiguous. CDR3 length: 16 amino acids. Per germline, CDR1 MRHNA and CDR2 SNTAGT. V was shortened by 3 bases and J by 0 bases, with 12 bases between the two germline ends.

The genes are TRBV10-3 and TRBJ1-6; D is possibly TRBD1 (6 bases). Per germline, CDR1 ENHRY and CDR2 SYGVKD. Trimming shortened V by 3 bases and J by 7 bases, and 16 bases separated the two germline ends. The CDR3 runs 16 residues. The CDR3 coding sequence is TGTGCCATCAGTGACCGAGCGACAGGATCCAATTCACCCCTCCACTTT. This sequence encodes CAISDRATGSNSPLHF.

The CDR3 sequence: CAWSPDRVGEQYF. For the CDR3, the DNA is TGTGCCTGGAGCCCAGACAGGGTAGGCGAGCAGTACTTC. The chain uses TRBV30 and TRBJ2-7, with 7 bases matching TRBD1. Germline V lookup: CDR1 GTSNPN, CDR2 SVGIG (reference sequence). CDR3 size: 13 residues. The ends lost 3 bases at V and 6 bases at J; junction bases unmatched: 8. The full variable domain, rest sourced from reference TRBV30 and TRBJ2-7, is SQTIHQWPATLVQPVGSPLSLECTVEGTSNPNLYWYRQAAGRGLQLLFYSVGIGQISSEVPQNLSASRPQDRQFILSSKKLLLSDSGFYLCAWSPDRVGEQYFGPGTRLTVT.

This clonotype was detected a few times. V usage is TRBV7-9 and J usage is TRBJ1-1; TRBD1 aligns across 11 bases. CDR1 is SEHNR, CDR2 FQNEAQ, per germline (reference sequence). The CDR3 extends over 16 amino acids. After removal of 3 bases from V and 1 base from J, the junction contained 4 bases not matched to a gene. The CDR3 bases are TGTGCCAGCAGCTTCCGGACAGGGGGCGGGAACACTGAAGCTTTCTTT. Translated: CASSFRTGGGNTEAFF.

The chain uses TRBV5-4 and TRBJ2-5; D ambiguous. The V gene lost 0 bases and the J gene lost 2 bases, with 8 bases spanning the gap. The V gene's germline CDR1 is SGHNT and CDR2 YYREEE (reference sequence). The CDR3 loop spans 14 amino acids. The CDR3 loop reads CASSLGTVQETQYF. The CDR3 region has the DNA TGTGCCAGCAGCTTGGGGACGGTTCAAGAGACCCAGTACTTC.

This clonotype showed up many times. The V call is TRBV12-5, the J call TRBJ1-2; D not resolved. This CDR3 is built from 9 residues. The germline gives CDR1 LGHNT, CDR2 FRNRAP. Trimming pared 6 bases from V and 14 bases from J, leaving 10 bases between. As DNA, the CDR3 is TGTGCTAGTGGCCCCCCGTCTACCTTC. This codes for CASGPPSTF.

This clonotype appeared many times. The chain recombines TRBV4-2 with TRBJ2-3; 7 bases fit TRBD1. Looked up from germline, CDR1 is LGHNA and CDR2 is YNFKEQ. There are 16 residues in the CDR3. The trim removed 0 bases at V and 3 bases at J, leaving 6 bases unmatched. The CDR3 DNA sequence: TGTGCCAGCAGCCAAGATCGAGGGGGCGGGACAGATACGCAGTATTTT. It encodes CASSQDRGGGTDTQYF.

V is TRBV7-2 and J is TRBJ2-5; 8 bases map to TRBD2. The trim removed 5 bases at V and 4 bases at J, leaving 9 bases unmatched. Germline loops: CDR1 SGHTA, CDR2 FQGNSA. This CDR3 contains 15 residues. CDR3 nucleotide sequence: TGTGCCAGCAGCCCGTCCGTAGCGGGGACAGAGACCCAGTACTTC. This codes for CASSPSVAGTETQYF.

This clonotype was seen many times. The chain couples TRBV11-2 to TRBJ2-1; D unclear. This CDR3 has 19 residues. Trimming took off 5 bases at V and 0 bases at J, with 23 bases between the two ends. CDR1 is SGHAT and CDR2 is FQNNGV in the germline V gene. The CDR3 nucleotides are TGTGCCAGCAGCAAACGAGGCCTCGTTGGGAAAAGCTCCTACAATGAGCAGTTCTTC. Its protein is CASSKRGLVGKSSYNEQFF.

The V call is TRBV29-1, the J call TRBJ1-4; no reliable D call. Germline V lookup: CDR1 SQVTM, CDR2 ANQGSEA. This CDR3 comprises 10 residues. The V end was cut by 6 bases, the J end by 11 bases, with 10 bases between. The CDR3 sequence is CSVRAGKLFF. For the CDR3, the DNA is TGCAGCGTCCGAGCGGGGAAACTGTTTTTT.

The table lists this clonotype with many counts. The chain employs TRBV10-3 and TRBJ1-1; unclear D gene. Per the germline V gene, CDR1 is ENHRY and CDR2 is SYGVKD. V shed 0 bases and J shed 1 base, with 9 bases lying between them. The CDR3 is 15 residues long. CDR3 in amino acids: CAISESGGKNTEAFF. For the CDR3, the DNA is TGTGCCATCAGTGAGTCGGGAGGGAAGAACACTGAAGCTTTCTTT.

A few counts support this clonotype. The chain uses TRBV5-1 and TRBJ2-5; D unclear. Germline CDR1 reads SGHRS; CDR2 reads YFSETQ. With 1 base removed from V and 5 bases from J, the gap between germline ends came to 9 bases. This CDR3 has 13 residues. CDR3 coding DNA: TGCGCCAGCAGCTTGTACCTGAGGGAGACCCAGTACTTC. Translated: CASSLYLRETQYF.

This chain joins TRBV10-1 and TRBJ2-7; D is unresolved. V lost 7 bases, J lost 7 bases, and 8 bases lay in between. The CDR3 extends over 10 amino acids. CDR1 WNHNN and CDR2 SYGVQD come from the germline V gene (reference sequence). The CDR3 DNA is TGCGCCAGCACCTTAGGGGAGCAGTACTTC. As protein: CASTLGEQYF.

This chain joins TRBV9 and TRBJ2-2; D may be TRBD2 (7 bases). This CDR3 is 17 amino acids long. Germline V gene sequence: CDR1 SGDLS, CDR2 YYNGEE. V shed 4 bases and J shed 4 bases, with 20 bases lying between them. The CDR3 spells CASSTSRGGLRTGELFF. Here the CDR3 DNA reads TGTGCCAGCAGCACCTCGCGCGGGGGCCTACGCACCGGGGAGCTGTTTTTT.

The rearrangement links TRBV7-3 to TRBJ2-3; tentative D call: TRBD1 (5 bases). The CDR3 totals 16 residues. In germline, CDR1 is SGHTA, CDR2 FQGTGA. V lost 5 bases and J lost 3, with 18 bases in between. The CDR3: CASSPSGIPQTDTQYF. The CDR3 nucleotides are TGTGCCAGCAGCCCATCAGGGATCCCTCAGACAGATACGCAGTATTTT.

This clonotype was detected many times. The chain combines TRBV29-1 with TRBJ2-3; D is unresolved. Germline V CDR1 and CDR2: SQVTM, ANQGSEA. This CDR3 spans 14 amino acids. V was cut by 0 bases and J by 2 bases, with 9 bases left in between. DNA of the CDR3: TGCAGCGTTGAAGATCTTGCAGTCACAGATACGCAGTATTTT. It codes for CSVEDLAVTDTQYF.

This clonotype was seen a few times. This chain links TRBV20-1 with TRBJ2-1; D gene unclear. The CDR3 runs 13 residues. The germline V and J ends were trimmed by 6 bases and 5 bases, with 14 bases remaining between them. Germline lookup yields CDR1 DFQATT and CDR2 SNEGSKA (reference sequence). As DNA, the CDR3 is TGCAGTGCACTTCTACGACAAAACAATGAGCAGTTCTTC. It yields the protein CSALLRQNNEQFF.

The chain links TRBV12-3 or TRBV12-4 to TRBJ1-2, with TRBD1 matching 7 bases. The junction had 5 bases not matched to a gene; V was cut back by 2 bases and J by 8 bases. This CDR3 has 13 amino acids. The CDR3 DNA reads TGTGCCAGCAGTTTACCGACAGGGTCCGGCTACACCTTC. Its translation is CASSLPTGSGYTF.

The rearrangement joins TRBV29-1 to TRBJ1-2, with TRBD1 as a possible D gene (5 bases). The V end was cut by 4 bases, the J end by 6 bases, with 9 bases between. The CDR3 consists of 11 residues. Looked up from germline, CDR1 is SQVTM and CDR2 is ANQGSEA. In nucleotides, the CDR3 is TGCAGCGTTGGTTGGGGCCATGGCTACACCTTC. Translation gives CSVGWGHGYTF.

This clonotype was observed once. The chain is built from TRBV12-3 or TRBV12-4 and TRBJ1-2; D not resolved. The CDR3 is 12 amino acids. V was trimmed by 4 bases and J by 5 bases, leaving 8 bases between them. The CDR3 region has the DNA TGTGCCAGCAGTTCGACGGTTTATGGCTACACCTTC. The encoded protein is CASSSTVYGYTF.

In its sample, this clonotype was seen a few times. The chain is built from TRBV9 and TRBJ2-1; D possibly corresponds to TRBD2 (5 bases). V lost 4 bases, J lost 2 bases, and 13 bases lay in between. This CDR3 has 15 amino acids. CDR1 SGDLS and CDR2 YYNGEE come from the germline V gene. CDR3 bases: TGTGCCAGCAGCTACGCTTCCGGGACCTACAATGAGCAGTTCTTC. It codes for CASSYASGTYNEQFF.

V and J are TRBV12-3 or TRBV12-4 and TRBJ2-3; 8 positions agree with TRBD1. The trim removed 5 bases at V and 1 base at J, leaving 20 bases unmatched. This CDR3 is built from 20 residues. The CDR3 DNA is TGTGCCAGCAGTGTGCACCTGACAGGGGTATATGGCAGAGGCACAGATACGCAGTATTTT. Its protein is CASSVHLTGVYGRGTDTQYF.

This clonotype was recorded a few times. The chain employs TRBV4-3 and TRBJ2-5; D gene ambiguous. The CDR3 runs to 17 residues. V was trimmed by 1 base and J by 2 bases, leaving 17 bases between them. Germline V CDR1 and CDR2: LGHNA, YSLEER. The CDR3 nucleotides are TGCGCCAGCAGCCAAGTCTTTGGGGTAGGGCGTCAAGAGACCCAGTACTTC. Protein product: CASSQVFGVGRQETQYF.